The clone carrying this TCR beta chain is deemed large by its frequency. Its specificity is not known. UMI-labeled 5' RACE yielded the TRB cDNA libraries. TCRdb derives one entry per CDR3 protein from the 5' RACE reads, leaving out DNA. The sample table sets out about 24,000 distinct CDR3 sequences. This sample was taken from a study of CXCR3-negative and CXCR3-positive naive CD8 T cells. Study observations and caveats: Upon cryopreservation, CXCR3 expression partially decreased, and most assays used fresh PBMCs. Both naive subsets had comparably high diversity; memory CD8+ cells much lower. Memory cells showed distinct TRBV-TRBJ patterns, while the two naive subsets matched.

CDR3 length equals 15 residues. Germline lookup yields CDR1 SQVTM and CDR2 ANQGSEA. This TCR came from a human donor in good health. Some clones in this sample may be carry-over from other donors' samples. The chain combines TRBV29-1 with TRBJ2-7; TCRdb's D call of TRBD2 is untestable without DNA. Sequenced sample: naive CXCR3- CD8+ T cells from blood. The subset here: CD45RO-CCR7+CD27+CD95- naive CD8+ T cells lacking CXCR3 (TNR3-). The chain's CDR3 is CSVWTSGTTSYEQYF.